Here is one TCR beta chain with its context. The specificity of this receptor is unknown. Per-nucleotide qualities are absent, and no much larger clonotype sits a single base away. The trial excluded patients who had a history of autoimmune disease or who were on systemic immunosuppression. Peripheral blood for TCR sequencing was drawn from every dose cohort at baseline, at cycle 4 day 1 and at cycle 7 day 1. Samples were obtained from an open-label, multicenter, first-in-human phase I dose-escalation trial of ivuxolimab. Adults with locally advanced or metastatic head and neck squamous cell, hepatocellular, melanoma or renal cell carcinoma were enrolled in the trial. Before TCR sequencing, CD4+ T cells and CD8+ T cells were sorted from peripheral blood as separate populations. The germline V gene provides CDR1 MGHRA and CDR2 YSYEKL. V and J are truncated by 1 base and 10 bases respectively, leaving an intervening sequence of 11 bases. There are 13 amino acids in the CDR3, from cysteine to phenylalanine inclusive. CDR3 DNA is the only sequence kept; it has 39 bases, read in frame from the first base.

This entry comes from a study of OX40 agonist ivuxolimab in advanced cancers. About the study as a whole: Ivuxolimab was an agonistic, fully human IgG2 monoclonal antibody directed against OX40 (CD134), a costimulatory receptor. Intravenous ivuxolimab was administered to patients every 2 weeks at six dose levels: 0.01, 0.1, 0.3, 1.5, 3 and 10 mg/kg. Of the roughly 52 dose-escalation patients, hepatocellular carcinoma was present in about 19, melanoma in around 15, renal cell carcinoma in 9 and head and neck cancer in 9. In the dose-escalation cohort, 75% to 85% of patients were male, and the mean age was roughly 60 years with a range of roughly 23 to 79. Prior anti-PD-1, anti-PD-L1 or anti-CTLA-4 therapy was permitted, and checkpoint inhibitors had been received by roughly 42% of dose-escalation patients. Three dose-escalation patients achieved partial responses, one with hepatocellular carcinoma and two with cutaneous melanoma. Peripheral TCRbeta sequencing aimed to test whether ivuxolimab altered TCR sequence diversity and caused clonal T-cell expansion. The paper covers the monotherapy dose-escalation part of the phase I ivuxolimab trial, which included N of about 50 patients. The research as a whole found: Low levels of normalized T-cell clonal expansion were also seen in some patients who did not respond. In the 0.1-3.0 mg/kg groups, partial responders were among the patients with the lowest normalized peripheral clonal expansion, particularly in CD8+ T cells. At doses of 0.1 to 3.0 mg/kg, clonal expansion of both CD4+ and CD8+ blood T cells was observed from baseline to week 6. After ivuxolimab, expanded clones were on average more numerous among CD8+ T cells than among CD4+ T cells. Which antigens the clonally expanded peripheral T cells were specific for was not determined.

Genomic DNA was extracted from sorted cells for sequencing of the TCRbeta CDR3 region. The immunoSEQ Assay was used for sequencing of TCRbeta CDR3 regions. Drawn from immuneACCESS, this table holds only the in-frame rearrangements with V and J called that TCRdb kept. Clones are partly lost; checked studies trace under half to an unresolved V gene and leave the rest unexplained. For this sample the table gives around 16,000 clones, of which around 64% were detected only once. The ten biggest clones cover 7% to 9% of the sample. Sequencing was performed on CD4+ or CD8+ T cells sorted from blood, taken in a trial of the OX40 agonist ivuxolimab. The sequence came from an adult with an advanced solid tumor such as melanoma, head and neck, liver or kidney cancer. The chain was built from TRBV4-1 and TRBJ2-1, and perhaps TRBD1 as D gene, on 6 matching bases. The sequence in DNA is TGCGCCAGCAGCCAAGGAACAGGGCGGGAGCAGTTCTTC. The encoded protein is CASSQGTGREQFF.